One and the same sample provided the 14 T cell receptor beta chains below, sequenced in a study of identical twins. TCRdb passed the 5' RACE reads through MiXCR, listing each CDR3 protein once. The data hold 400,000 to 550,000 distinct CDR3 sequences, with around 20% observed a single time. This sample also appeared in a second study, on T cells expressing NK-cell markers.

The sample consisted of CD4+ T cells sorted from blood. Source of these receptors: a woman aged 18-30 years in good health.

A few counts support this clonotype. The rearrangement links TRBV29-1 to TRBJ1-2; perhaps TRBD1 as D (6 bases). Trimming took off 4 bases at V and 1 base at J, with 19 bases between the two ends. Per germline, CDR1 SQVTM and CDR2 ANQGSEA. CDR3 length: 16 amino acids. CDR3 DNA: TGCAGCGTTGGGAGTCATCGGGGGGGGCGTAACTATGGCTACACCTTC. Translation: CSVGSHRGGRNYGYTF.

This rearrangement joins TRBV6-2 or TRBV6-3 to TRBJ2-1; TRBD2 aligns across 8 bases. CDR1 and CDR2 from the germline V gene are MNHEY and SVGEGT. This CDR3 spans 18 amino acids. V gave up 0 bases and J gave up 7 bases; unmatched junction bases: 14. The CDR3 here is CASSYSGGGAPGRNEQFF. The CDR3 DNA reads TGTGCCAGCAGTTACTCCGGGGGGGGAGCCCCTGGCCGGAATGAGCAGTTCTTC.

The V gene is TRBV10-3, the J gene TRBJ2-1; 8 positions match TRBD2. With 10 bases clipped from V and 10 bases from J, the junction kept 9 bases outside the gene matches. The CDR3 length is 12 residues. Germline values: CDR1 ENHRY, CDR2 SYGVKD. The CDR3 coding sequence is TGTGCCACCCGGGAAGCGGGAGACGAGCAGTTCTTC. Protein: CATREAGDEQFF.

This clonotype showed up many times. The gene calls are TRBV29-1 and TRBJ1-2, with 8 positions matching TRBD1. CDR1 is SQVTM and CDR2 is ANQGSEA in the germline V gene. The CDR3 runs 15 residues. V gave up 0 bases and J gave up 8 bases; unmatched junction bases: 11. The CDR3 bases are TGCAGCGTTGAAGATCCGCGACAGGGGAAATCGGGCTACACCTTC. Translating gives CSVEDPRQGKSGYTF.

The chain's CDR3 is CASRVARTGGVGYTF. The CDR3, as DNA: TGCGCCAGCAGAGTGGCTCGGACAGGGGGAGTCGGCTACACCTTC. V is TRBV5-1 and J is TRBJ1-2; 10 positions agree with TRBD1. Looked up from germline, CDR1 is SGHRS and CDR2 is YFSETQ. This CDR3 spans 15 amino acids. Trimming at V came to 5 bases and at J to 8 bases, leaving 12 bases not matched to a gene.

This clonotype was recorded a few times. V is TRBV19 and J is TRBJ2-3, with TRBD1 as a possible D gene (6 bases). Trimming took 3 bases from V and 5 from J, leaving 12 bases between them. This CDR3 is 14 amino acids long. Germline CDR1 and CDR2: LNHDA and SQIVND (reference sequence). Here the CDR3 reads CASSINRAVDTQYF. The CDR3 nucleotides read TGTGCCAGTAGTATTAACAGGGCGGTAGATACGCAGTATTTT. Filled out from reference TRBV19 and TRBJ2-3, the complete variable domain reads DGGITQSPKYLFRKEGQNVTLSCEQNLNHDAMYWYRQDPGQGLRLIYYSQIVNDFQKGDIAEGYSVSREKKESFPLTVTSAQKNPTAFYLCASSINRAVDTQYFGPGTRLTVL.

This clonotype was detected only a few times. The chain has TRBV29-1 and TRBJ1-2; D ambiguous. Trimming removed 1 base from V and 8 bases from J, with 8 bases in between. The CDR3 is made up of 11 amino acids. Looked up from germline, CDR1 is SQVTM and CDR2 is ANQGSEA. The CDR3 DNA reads TGCAGCGTTGAAGGGGTGAGCGGCTACACCTTC. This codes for CSVEGVSGYTF.

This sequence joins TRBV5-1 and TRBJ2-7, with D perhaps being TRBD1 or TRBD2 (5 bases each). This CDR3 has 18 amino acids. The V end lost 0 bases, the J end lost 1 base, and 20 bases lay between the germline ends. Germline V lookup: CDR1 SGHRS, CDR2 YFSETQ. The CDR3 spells CASSLAGDAILPSYEQYF. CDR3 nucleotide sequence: TGCGCCAGCAGCTTGGCCGGGGACGCAATATTACCTTCCTACGAGCAGTACTTC.

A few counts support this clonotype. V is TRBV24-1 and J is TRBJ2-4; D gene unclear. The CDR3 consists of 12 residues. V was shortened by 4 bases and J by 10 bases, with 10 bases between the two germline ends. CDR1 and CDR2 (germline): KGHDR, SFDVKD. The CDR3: CATSDSRNIQYF. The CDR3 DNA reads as TGTGCCACCAGTGACAGTCGTAATATTCAGTACTTC.

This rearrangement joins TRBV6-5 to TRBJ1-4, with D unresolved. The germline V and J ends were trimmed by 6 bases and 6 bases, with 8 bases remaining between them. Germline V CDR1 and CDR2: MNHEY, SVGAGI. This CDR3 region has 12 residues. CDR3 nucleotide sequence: TGTGCCAGCAGACGGGGAGATGAAAAACTGTTTTTT. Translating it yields CASRRGDEKLFF.

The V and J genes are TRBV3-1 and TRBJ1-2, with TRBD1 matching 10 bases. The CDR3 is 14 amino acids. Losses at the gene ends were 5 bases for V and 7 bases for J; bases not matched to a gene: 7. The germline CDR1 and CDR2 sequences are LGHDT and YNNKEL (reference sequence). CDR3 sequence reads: CASSGRDRGSGYTF. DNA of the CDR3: TGTGCCAGCAGCGGGCGGGACAGGGGAAGTGGCTACACCTTC.

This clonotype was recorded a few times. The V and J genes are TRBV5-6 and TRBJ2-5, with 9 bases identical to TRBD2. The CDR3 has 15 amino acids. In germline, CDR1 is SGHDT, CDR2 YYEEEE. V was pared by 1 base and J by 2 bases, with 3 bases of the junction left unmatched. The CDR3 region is CASSLFLAGQETQYF. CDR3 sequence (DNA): TGTGCCAGCAGCTTGTTTCTAGCGGGGCAAGAGACCCAGTACTTC.

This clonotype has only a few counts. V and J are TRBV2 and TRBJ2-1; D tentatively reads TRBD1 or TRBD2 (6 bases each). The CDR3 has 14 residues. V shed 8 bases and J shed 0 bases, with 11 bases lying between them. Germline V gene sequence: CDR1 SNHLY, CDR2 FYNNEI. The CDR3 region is CASGKGGSYNEQFF. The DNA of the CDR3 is TGTGCCAGCGGCAAGGGGGGCTCCTACAATGAGCAGTTCTTC. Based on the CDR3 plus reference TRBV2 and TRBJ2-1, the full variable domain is EPEVTQTPSHQVTQMGQEVILRCVPISNHLYFYWYRQILGQKVEFLVSFYNNEISEKSEIFDDQFSVERPDGSNFTLKIRSTKLEDSAMYFCASGKGGSYNEQFFGPGTRLTVL.

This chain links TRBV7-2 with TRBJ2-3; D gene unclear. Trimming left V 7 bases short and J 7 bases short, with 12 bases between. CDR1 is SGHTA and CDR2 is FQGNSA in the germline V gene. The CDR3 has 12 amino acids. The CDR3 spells CASTVDRNTQYF. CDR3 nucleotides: TGTGCCAGCACGGTGGACCGGAATACGCAGTATTTT.